The next 30 T cell receptor beta chains were all read from a single sample in a study of blood T cell repertoires in COVID-19 (TCRdb year 2020). The library was prepared using the immunoSEQ multiplex PCR assay. TCRdb re-hosts the immuneACCESS table, in-frame sequences only. Its copies lack some clones; in the studies checked, an unresolved V gene accounts for under half of them, and the cause for the rest is not known. The sample has hundreds of thousands of clones on record, roughly 84% of them singletons. The ten largest clones take up less than 20% of the sample. The sample was peripheral blood. All receptors derive from a woman older than 75 with active or convalescent COVID-19.

The chain employs TRBV11-3 and TRBJ2-5; 9 nucleotides line up with TRBD2. Germline V CDR1 and CDR2: SGHNT, YENEEA. V lost 2 bases, J lost 4 bases, and 8 bases stayed unmatched. This CDR3 comprises 16 residues. The CDR3 spells CASSLQAGGSGETQYF. Here the CDR3 DNA reads TGTGCCAGCAGCTTACAGGCGGGAGGGTCAGGAGAGACCCAGTACTTC.

The chain carries TRBV7-8 and TRBJ2-7, with D perhaps TRBD1 (5 bases). The V end was cut by 5 bases, the J end by 7 bases, with 15 bases between. Germline CDR1 reads SGHVS; CDR2 reads FQNEAQ. This CDR3 is 13 amino acids long. CDR3 residues: CASSPRDSGEQYF. CDR3 in DNA: TGTGCCAGCAGCCCGAGAGACAGTGGAGAGCAGTACTTC.

This clone was seen only a few times. The J gene is TRBJ2-7, the V gene TRBV11-2, with D unclear. V lost 5 bases and J lost 2, with 10 bases in between. Germline V CDR1 and CDR2: SGHAT, FQNNGV. The CDR3 has 13 amino acids. The CDR3 protein is CASSPRVPYEQYF. The CDR3 bases are TGTGCCAGCAGCCCCCGTGTTCCCTACGAGCAGTACTTC. Full variable domain (rest looked up from reference TRBV11-2 and TRBJ2-7): EAGVAQSPRYKIIEKRQSVAFWCNPISGHATLYWYQQILGQGPKLLIQFQNNGVVDDSQLPKDRFSAERLKGVDSTLKIQPAKLEDSAVYLCASSPRVPYEQYFGPGTRLTVT.

The chain uses TRBV7-9 and TRBJ1-4; TRBD1 matches at 11 bases. Per the germline V gene, CDR1 is SEHNR and CDR2 is FQNEAQ (reference sequence). Unmatched junction bases numbered 4, after V lost 5 bases and J lost 8 bases. The CDR3 has 14 amino acids. The CDR3 nucleotides are TGTGCCAGCAGCCGGGACAGGGGGGAAGAAAAACTGTTTTTT. It encodes CASSRDRGEEKLFF.

The chain joins TRBV6-1 to TRBJ2-3; the match to TRBD1 covers 10 bases. The CDR3 sequence is 13 residues long. Losses at the gene ends were 3 bases for V and 11 bases for J; bases not matched to a gene: 5. Germline-derived CDR1 and CDR2 are MNHNS and SASEGT. Here the CDR3 reads CASSEGQGTEQYF. The DNA for the CDR3 is TGTGCCAGCAGTGAGGGACAGGGGACGGAGCAGTATTTT.

The chain recombines TRBV6-5 with TRBJ2-7, with D unclear. V was cut by 4 bases and J by 4 bases, with 8 bases left in between. Germline V lookup: CDR1 MNHEY, CDR2 SVGAGI. This CDR3 comprises 12 residues. CDR3 bases: TGTGCCAGCAGTTCCACTCTTTACGAGCAGTACTTC. It specifies CASSSTLYEQYF.

The genes are TRBV5-1 and TRBJ1-4, with no clear D. The germline gives CDR1 SGHRS, CDR2 YFSETQ. V gave up 3 bases and J gave up 2 bases, with 11 bases separating them. The CDR3 sequence is 15 residues long. The CDR3 DNA reads as TGCGCCAGCAGCTCCAGTGGAGGCACTAATGAAAAACTGTTTTTT. Translating gives CASSSSGGTNEKLFF.

The chain combines TRBV28 with TRBJ2-7; 8 bases map to TRBD1. The V gene end was trimmed by 5 bases and the J gene end by 3 bases; junction bases not matched to a gene: 9. The CDR3 has 15 residues. Germline V lookup: CDR1 MDHEN, CDR2 SYDVKM. The CDR3 loop reads CASSPRDRPFYEQYF. The CDR3 nucleotides read TGTGCCAGCAGTCCGCGGGACAGGCCTTTCTACGAGCAGTACTTC.

CDR3 sequence reads: CASSLVGTSVLHEQFF. The DNA of the CDR3 is TGCGCCAGCAGCTTGGTAGGGACTAGCGTTCTCCATGAGCAGTTCTTC. The chain uses TRBV5-1 and TRBJ2-1; 10 nucleotides match TRBD2. Germline CDR1 reads SGHRS; CDR2 reads YFSETQ. V lost 0 bases and J lost 8; bases outside the gene matches: 8. The CDR3 runs to 16 residues.

The chain carries TRBV7-8 and TRBJ2-5, with TRBD1 matching 8 bases. The CDR3 is made up of 13 amino acids. The germline gives CDR1 SGHVS, CDR2 FQNEAQ. J gave up 5 bases and V 5 bases, and 4 bases lay outside the gene matches. CDR3 in amino acids: CASSLDRGETQYF. CDR3 DNA: TGTGCCAGCAGCCTAGACAGGGGTGAGACCCAGTACTTC.

The rearrangement uses TRBV5-1 and TRBJ2-5; the match to TRBD2 covers 10 bases. The CDR3 totals 17 residues. Germline CDR1 SGHRS, CDR2 YFSETQ. The trim removed 4 bases at V and 3 bases at J, leaving 12 bases unmatched. The CDR3 reads CASSTGLADLIEETQYF. The DNA of the CDR3 is TGCGCCAGCAGCACCGGACTAGCGGACTTAATTGAAGAGACCCAGTACTTC. Using reference TRBV5-1 and TRBJ2-5 for the parts outside the CDR3, the full variable domain is KAGVTQTPRYLIKTRGQQVTLSCSPISGHRSVSWYQQTPGQGLQFLFEYFSETQRNKGNFPGRFSGRQFSNSRSEMNVSTLELGDSALYLCASSTGLADLIEETQYFGPGTRLLVL.

The chain joins TRBV12-3 or TRBV12-4 to TRBJ1-1; no firm D call. This CDR3 is 12 amino acids long. Trimming removed 3 bases at V and 4 bases at J, with 6 bases between. The CDR3 DNA reads as TGTGCCAGCAGTTTTTACAGCACTGAAGCTTTCTTT. Amino acids: CASSFYSTEAFF.

Regarding this clone: Within the sample, other DNA sequences also encode this same CDR3. The CDR3 sequence is CSVGRGSYEQYF. In DNA form, the CDR3 reads TGCAGCGTTGGCAGGGGCTCCTACGAGCAGTACTTC. The rearrangement joins TRBV29-1 to TRBJ2-7, with D maybe TRBD1 (6 bases). This CDR3 spans 12 amino acids. Looked up from germline, CDR1 is SQVTM and CDR2 is ANQGSEA. V was pared by 4 bases and J by 0 bases, with 7 bases between.

The chain is built from TRBV19 and TRBJ1-1, with D tentatively TRBD1 (6 bases). The V gene's germline CDR1 is LNHDA and CDR2 SQIVND (reference sequence). V lost 8 bases to trimming and J lost 2 bases, with 15 bases between them. This CDR3 has 14 amino acids. CDR3 loop: CASERGSRNTEAFF. Here the CDR3 DNA reads TGTGCCAGTGAAAGGGGGTCGCGAAACACTGAAGCTTTCTTT.

The gene calls are TRBV6-4 and TRBJ1-6, with TRBD1 matching 12 bases. This CDR3 spans 17 amino acids. In germline, CDR1 is MRHNA, CDR2 SNTAGT. The trim removed 3 bases at V and 7 bases at J, leaving 7 bases unmatched. The CDR3: CASSERGQGAENSPLHF. The CDR3 region has the DNA TGTGCCAGCAGTGAAAGGGGACAGGGGGCGGAAAATTCACCCCTCCACTTT.

The chain uses TRBV6-2 or TRBV6-3 and TRBJ2-3; 8 nucleotides align to TRBD2. Germline CDR1 and CDR2: MNHEY and SVGEGT. The CDR3 has 15 amino acids. The V segment lost 6 bases and the J segment 2 bases; nucleotides outside the gene matches: 7. The CDR3 DNA reads as TGTGCCAGCAGCGAAACTAGCGGACCCACAGATACGCAGTATTTT. The encoded protein is CASSETSGPTDTQYF.

This chain connects TRBV19 to TRBJ1-5, with TRBD1 as a possible D gene (5 bases). The CDR3 covers 16 residues. V lost 3 bases and J 6 bases, leaving 18 bases between the germline ends. Looked up from germline, CDR1 is LNHDA and CDR2 is SQIVND (reference sequence). CDR3 DNA: TGTGCCAGTAGTATCGTAGGAGGGGCTTGGGGTCAGCCCCAGCATTTT. It encodes CASSIVGGAWGQPQHF.

The chain recombines TRBV19 with TRBJ2-7; TRBD1 aligns across 7 bases. J lost 2 bases, V lost 7 bases, and 5 bases had no gene match. Germline assignment: CDR1 LNHDA and CDR2 SQIVND (reference sequence). The CDR3 is 13 amino acids. CDR3 region: CASNGQGAYEQYF. CDR3 nucleotide sequence: TGTGCCAGTAATGGGCAGGGGGCCTACGAGCAGTACTTC.

The chain has TRBV4-2 and TRBJ2-1; D is undetermined. This CDR3 spans 15 amino acids. The V end lost 4 bases, the J end lost 2 bases, and 12 bases lay between the germline ends. Germline V lookup: CDR1 LGHNA, CDR2 YNFKEQ. The CDR3 nucleotides read TGTGCCAGCAGCCCATCAACTTCCACCTACAATGAGCAGTTCTTC. It specifies CASSPSTSTYNEQFF.

The CDR3 region is CASSLGETSFGQYF. The CDR3 coding sequence is TGTGCCAGCAGCTTAGGGGAGACTAGTTTCGGGCAGTACTTC. The V call is TRBV7-2, the J call TRBJ2-7; possibly TRBD2 for D (6 bases). The V end was cut by 1 base, the J end by 9 bases, with 16 bases between. CDR3 length: 14 amino acids. Germline V gene lookup returns CDR1 SGHTA and CDR2 FQGNSA. The whole variable domain, filled in from reference TRBV7-2 and TRBJ2-7, reads GAGVSQSPSNKVTEKGKDVELRCDPISGHTALYWYRQSLGQGLEFLIYFQGNSAPDKSGLPSDRFSAERTGGSVSTLTIQRTQQEDSAVYLCASSLGETSFGQYFGPGTRLTVT.

The chain couples TRBV15 to TRBJ2-2, with D perhaps TRBD1 (6 bases). CDR1 is LNHNV and CDR2 is YYDKDF in the germline V gene (reference sequence). This CDR3 comprises 18 residues. V was cut by 5 bases and J by 1 base, with 20 bases left in between. CDR3 sequence: CATSSPRGRNGNTGELFF. Written as DNA, the CDR3 is TGTGCCACCAGCTCACCAAGGGGGAGAAACGGGAACACCGGGGAGCTGTTTTTT.

The chain combines TRBV4-1 with TRBJ2-1, with 8 bases fitting TRBD2. The CDR3 sequence is 16 residues long. The V gene's germline CDR1 is MGHRA and CDR2 YSYEKL. J lost 10 bases, V lost 1 base, and 12 bases had no gene match. The CDR3: CASSQGAGALSREQFF. The CDR3, as DNA: TGCGCCAGCAGCCAAGGAGCGGGGGCCTTATCAAGGGAGCAGTTCTTC.

This rearrangement joins TRBV7-3 to TRBJ2-1; the match to TRBD2 covers 9 bases. This CDR3 is built from 14 residues. The germline gives CDR1 SGHTA, CDR2 FQGTGA. The junction had 7 bases not matched to a gene; V was cut back by 5 bases and J by 8 bases. The CDR3 spells CASSPGTSRHEQFF. CDR3 DNA: TGTGCCAGCAGCCCCGGGACTAGCAGACATGAGCAGTTCTTC.

This chain uses TRBV28 with TRBJ1-1, with TRBD1 matching 9 bases. J gave up 4 bases and V 5 bases, and 2 bases lay outside the gene matches. The germline gives CDR1 MDHEN, CDR2 SYDVKM. This CDR3 is built from 13 residues. The CDR3: CASSEGQGTEAFF. CDR3 sequence (DNA): TGTGCCAGCAGTGAGGGACAGGGCACTGAAGCTTTCTTT.

This chain links TRBV6-1 with TRBJ1-6, with 7 positions matching TRBD1. Germline assignment: CDR1 MNHNS and CDR2 SASEGT. V dropped 1 base and J dropped 4; count of bases not matched to a gene: 4. The CDR3 is 16 amino acids. This CDR3 reads CASSEDLTGYNSPLHF. The DNA for the CDR3 is TGTGCCAGCAGTGAAGATCTGACAGGGTATAATTCACCCCTCCACTTT.

The V gene is TRBV4-2, the J gene TRBJ2-1; the D is unclear. Germline V gene sequence: CDR1 LGHNA, CDR2 YNFKEQ. V was clipped by 1 base and J by 0 bases, with 13 bases between them. The CDR3 runs 17 residues. For the CDR3, the DNA is TGTGCCAGCAGCCAAGTGAGGAGCGCCCTCTCCTACAATGAGCAGTTCTTC. It codes for CASSQVRSALSYNEQFF.

V and J are TRBV24-1 and TRBJ1-3; unclear D gene. V was trimmed by 12 bases and J by 0 bases, leaving 8 bases between them. Germline assignment: CDR1 KGHDR and CDR2 SFDVKD. This CDR3 has 12 amino acids. This CDR3 is CAAGSSGNTIYF. CDR3 DNA: TGTGCCGCCGGGAGCTCTGGAAACACCATATATTTT.

The J gene is TRBJ2-3, the V gene TRBV9; 8 nucleotides align to TRBD2. The CDR3 extends over 19 amino acids. The junction had 16 bases not matched to a gene; V was cut back by 1 base and J by 3 bases. The germline gives CDR1 SGDLS, CDR2 YYNGEE. The CDR3 coding sequence is TGTGCCAGCAGCGTAACCGCATCGCTCGGCGGGAGGTATACAGATACGCAGTATTTT. It is translated as CASSVTASLGGRYTDTQYF.

V is TRBV4-1 and J is TRBJ1-2, with 12 bases aligning to TRBD1. In germline, CDR1 is MGHRA, CDR2 YSYEKL. This CDR3 is 19 amino acids long. The V gene end was trimmed by 5 bases and the J gene end by 4 bases; junction bases not matched to a gene: 17. The CDR3 here is CASSLQGAGTGGEGYGYTF. Written as DNA, the CDR3 is TGCGCCAGCAGCTTACAGGGGGCCGGGACAGGGGGCGAAGGCTATGGCTACACCTTC.

The DNA of the CDR3 is TGTGCCAGCAGTTACTCGGGCAGGCAGGGCTATGGCTACACCTTC. The encoded protein is CASSYSGRQGYGYTF. The J gene is TRBJ1-2, the V gene TRBV6-5, with a possible D match to TRBD1 (5 bases). The CDR3 runs to 15 residues. V shed 0 bases and J shed 4 bases, with 12 bases lying between them. Per germline, CDR1 MNHEY and CDR2 SVGAGI.